The next 4 T cell receptor beta chains were all read from a single sample in a study of CD8 T cells in ankylosing spondylitis. TCRdb recomputed calls from the 5' RACE reads with MiXCR, one row per CDR3 protein. The data hold more than 200,000 distinct CDR3 sequences, with 20% to 30% observed a single time. The sequencing sample was made of blood, either unsorted or a sorted T cell fraction (not recorded which). These receptor sequences come from a male donor with ankylosing spondylitis or in good health (not recorded which).

The V and J genes are TRBV28 and TRBJ2-1; the D gene is possibly TRBD2 (5 bases). The CDR3 is made up of 14 amino acids. V was cut by 3 bases and J by 7 bases, with 13 bases left in between. Germline CDR1 MDHEN, CDR2 SYDVKM. The CDR3 region is CASSLGRRRNEQFF. CDR3 DNA sequence: TGTGCCAGCAGTTTGGGGAGACGGAGAAATGAGCAGTTCTTC.

This clonotype was seen at least ten times. The J gene is TRBJ2-2, the V gene TRBV20-1; TRBD1 aligns across 7 bases. The germline gives CDR1 DFQATT, CDR2 SNEGSKA (reference sequence). CDR3 length: 14 residues. Trimming cost V 0 bases and J 6 bases; bases outside gene matches: 4. The CDR3 bases are TGCAGTGCTAGAGATCCGACAGGGTCCGGGGAGCTGTTTTTT. It specifies CSARDPTGSGELFF.

The V and J genes are TRBV20-1 and TRBJ2-3; 10 bases are shared with TRBD1. The germline V gene encodes CDR1 DFQATT and CDR2 SNEGSKA (reference sequence). The CDR3 sequence is 15 residues long. V was pared by 4 bases and J by 6 bases, with 10 bases of the junction left unmatched. CDR3 sequence (DNA): TGCAGTGCTACACCGGGACAGGGGTTCGGGGATACGCAGTATTTT. The encoded protein is CSATPGQGFGDTQYF.

This sequence joins TRBV12-3 or TRBV12-4 and TRBJ2-7, with D perhaps TRBD1 or TRBD2 (5 bases each). V dropped 7 bases and J dropped 0 bases, with 10 bases sitting between them. This CDR3 has 13 amino acids. Written as DNA, the CDR3 is TGTGCCAGCACCTGGGACGGCTCCTACGAGCAGTACTTC. The encoded protein is CASTWDGSYEQYF.